This is a list of T cell receptor beta chains from one sample in a study of T cells after yellow fever vaccination. TCRdb reanalysed the 5' RACE reads using MiXCR and keeps one entry per CDR3 protein. The sample lists around 610,000 distinct CDR3 sequences, around an eighth occurring once. The sequencing here drew on PBMCs, taken on the day of the yellow fever booster vaccination. These receptors all stem from a man aged 25 to 40 who received the YFV17D yellow fever vaccine. CDR3s include the opening cysteine and the closing phenylalanine or tryptophan. Fields, in order: J gene, D gene, clone size, V gene, CDR3 protein, CDR3 DNA. A D gene is named only where the DNA matches it firmly. Clone size is given for some rows only: seen once, a few or many times, or a class if the clone is expanded.

>TRBJ1-4|-|few|TRBV12-3/TRBV12-4
CASSLGGTEKLFF
TGTGCCAGCAGCCTCGGGGGGACTGAAAAACTGTTTTTT
>TRBJ1-1|-|-|TRBV5-4
CASSLEDTEAFF
TGTGCCAGCAGCTTGGAGGACACTGAAGCTTTCTTT
>TRBJ2-2|TRBD2|-|TRBV11-2
CASSSALGGTGELFF
TGTGCCAGCAGCTCCGCCCTCGGGGGGACCGGGGAGCTGTTTTTT
>TRBJ2-7|-|many|TRBV5-1
CASSLVGMYEQYF
TGCGCCAGCAGCTTGGTCGGGATGTACGAGCAGTACTTC
>TRBJ2-7|-|few|TRBV7-2
CASSLYTGFDEQYF
TGTGCCAGCAGCTTATACACAGGGTTCGACGAGCAGTACTTC
>TRBJ1-5|-|few|TRBV20-1
CSATNRGPQHF
TGCAGTGCAACGAACAGAGGGCCCCAGCATTTT
>TRBJ2-7|TRBD2|-|TRBV28
CASSSPELAGADEQYF
TGTGCCAGCAGTTCTCCAGAACTAGCGGGAGCCGACGAGCAGTACTTC
>TRBJ1-3|-|-|TRBV14
CASSQVLNTIYF
TGTGCCAGCAGCCAAGTATTGAACACCATATATTTT
>TRBJ2-7|-|-|TRBV7-9
CASSLSGTVNYEQYF
TGTGCCAGCAGCCTCTCCGGGACGGTTAACTACGAGCAGTACTTC
>TRBJ1-1|-|-|TRBV20-1
CSPRGRGNTEAFF
TGCAGTCCTCGGGGGAGGGGTAACACTGAAGCTTTCTTT
>TRBJ2-2|-|few|TRBV28
CASSDQPGTGELFF
TGTGCCAGCAGCGACCAGCCGGGCACCGGGGAGCTGTTTTTT
>TRBJ2-1|-|few|TRBV5-1
CASSFRDERGFEQFF
TGCGCCAGCAGCTTCCGGGACGAGAGGGGTTTTGAGCAGTTCTTC
>TRBJ2-5|TRBD2|-|TRBV28
CASTPFGGDSRGTQYF
TGTGCCAGCACGCCCTTCGGGGGGGACTCTCGTGGGACCCAGTACTTC
>TRBJ1-2|-|-|TRBV27
CASSPLGGYTF
TGTGCCAGCAGCCCCCTCGGGGGCTACACCTTC
>TRBJ2-6|-|-|TRBV12-5
CASGLDKTLAGANVLTF
TGTGCTAGTGGTTTAGACAAGACGTTGGCCGGGGCCAACGTCCTGACTTTC
>TRBJ2-7|TRBD2|few|TRBV11-2
CASSLVPPLGLAGDEQYF
TGTGCCAGCAGCTTAGTCCCCCCCCTGGGACTAGCGGGGGACGAGCAGTACTTC
>TRBJ2-2|-|few|TRBV6-1
CASRPLSPGELFF
TGTGCCAGCAGGCCGTTAAGTCCCGGGGAGCTGTTTTTT
>TRBJ2-5|-|-|TRBV2
CASSDSRVPKETQYF
TGTGCCAGCAGTGACAGTAGGGTGCCTAAAGAGACCCAGTACTTC
>TRBJ2-1|TRBD2|-|TRBV6-1
CASTLAGSGSLRNEQFF
TGTGCCAGCACCTTGGCGGGTAGCGGGAGTCTTCGGAATGAGCAGTTCTTC
>TRBJ2-2|-|-|TRBV7-8
CARNFILSGYDTGELFF
TGTGCCAGAAACTTCATACTCTCCGGCTACGACACCGGGGAGCTGTTTTTT
>TRBJ2-7|-|-|TRBV5-4
CASSLTSTLDEQYF
TGTGCCAGCAGCTTGACTTCAACCCTCGACGAGCAGTACTTC
>TRBJ1-2|-|-|TRBV7-2
CASSLAAGIYGYTF
TGTGCCAGCAGCTTAGCGGCAGGAATCTATGGCTACACCTTC
>TRBJ2-4|-|many|TRBV3-1
CASSQNRAKNIQYF
TGTGCCAGCAGCCAAAACAGGGCCAAAAACATTCAGTACTTC
>TRBJ2-1|-|few|TRBV29-1
CSVEWYNEQFF
TGCAGCGTTGAATGGTACAATGAGCAGTTCTTC
>TRBJ1-2|-|few|TRBV12-3/TRBV12-4
CASSFLDSYGYTF
TGTGCCAGCAGTTTCTTGGACAGCTATGGCTACACCTTC
>TRBJ2-1|TRBD1|few|TRBV5-1
CASSSTRTGGGDEQFF
TGCGCCAGCAGCTCCACCAGGACAGGGGGCGGAGATGAGCAGTTCTTC
>TRBJ2-3|TRBD2|few|TRBV5-5
CASSFPRSGGADTQYF
TGTGCCAGCAGCTTCCCCAGGTCGGGGGGAGCAGATACGCAGTATTTT
>TRBJ1-4|TRBD1|few|TRBV29-1
CSVEGVRTGEGKLFF
TGCAGCGTTGAAGGGGTGAGGACAGGGGAAGGAAAACTGTTTTTT
>TRBJ2-3|-|many|TRBV19
CASSARDTSTDTQYF
TGTGCCAGTAGCGCGAGAGATACTAGCACAGATACGCAGTATTTT
>TRBJ2-7|-|few|TRBV24-1
CATSDQSYDEQYF
TGTGCCACCAGTGATCAATCGTACGACGAGCAGTACTTC
>TRBJ2-7|-|few|TRBV12-3/TRBV12-4
CASSLVGIKSEQYF
TGTGCCAGCAGTTTAGTCGGGATCAAGAGTGAGCAGTACTTC
>TRBJ2-3|TRBD1|few|TRBV4-1
CASSQRRITGTGFGISTDTQYF
TGCGCCAGCAGCCAACGTAGGATCACCGGGACAGGTTTCGGGATAAGCACAGATACGCAGTATTTT
>TRBJ2-1|-|-|TRBV15
CATSTNKDQVEQFF
TGTGCCACCAGCACGAATAAGGATCAGGTTGAGCAGTTCTTC
>TRBJ2-3|-|few|TRBV5-1
CASSLFPTALGGTDTQYF
TGCGCCAGCAGCCTATTTCCGACAGCCCTCGGTGGCACAGATACGCAGTATTTT
>TRBJ2-1|-|many|TRBV7-7
CASSLGSGGTYNEQFF
TGTGCTAGCAGCTTAGGATCGGGCGGAACCTACAATGAGCAGTTCTTC
>TRBJ2-1|-|few|TRBV2
CASSESLASEQFF
TGTGCCAGCAGTGAAAGTCTGGCCTCGGAGCAGTTCTTC
>TRBJ1-6|-|-|TRBV4-3
CASSQGQPRGNSPLHF
TGCGCCAGCAGCCAAGGACAGCCTCGGGGTAATTCACCCCTCCACTTT
>TRBJ2-3|-|few|TRBV4-3
CASSQDKRDTQYF
TGCGCCAGCAGCCAGGATAAGCGGGATACGCAGTATTTT
>TRBJ1-2|TRBD1|-|TRBV7-2
CASSLGSGTGLNGYTF
TGTGCCAGCAGCCTAGGGTCGGGGACAGGGCTTAATGGCTACACCTTC
>TRBJ2-5|TRBD2|few|TRBV6-1
CASSSRPSGRGETQYF
TGTGCCAGCAGCTCCCGTCCTAGCGGGAGAGGAGAGACCCAGTACTTC